This is a list of T cell receptor beta chains from one sample in a study of T cells in Graves' hyperthyroidism and ophthalmopathy. TCRdb re-called the multiplex PCR reads with MiXCR, one entry per CDR3 protein. The data hold a few hundred thousand distinct CDR3 sequences, with approximately 44% observed a single time. The sequenced sample consisted of peripheral blood or thyroid tissue (not recorded which). The receptors derive from a woman between 18 and 30 years old with Graves' hyperthyroidism. The CDR3 runs from the conserved cysteine through the conserved F or W. The D gene is left open where the match is weak. The listing skips clone size in some rows; elsewhere it reads once, few, many or a size class.

>TRBV19|TRBD1|TRBJ1-5|.
TGTGCCAGTAGTAGGGCAGGGGGATTCAATCAGCCCCAGCATTTT
CASSRAGGFNQPQHF
>TRBV5-1|TRBD2|TRBJ2-7|few
TGCGCCAGCAGCTTAAGCGGGAGGGCGATCTACGAGCAGTACTTC
CASSLSGRAIYEQYF
>TRBV2|.|TRBJ1-4|.
TGTGCCAGTATCCTCCGACAGGCAACTAATGAAAAACTGTTTTTT
CASILRQATNEKLFF
>TRBV7-9|.|TRBJ1-1|once
TGTGCCAGCAGCTCCTCCGGGAGTAGCACTGAAGCTTTCTTT
CASSSSGSSTEAFF
>TRBV10-3|.|TRBJ2-7|many
TGTGCCATCAGTGAGTCGAGCTCCTACGAGCAGTACTTC
CAISESSSYEQYF
>TRBV10-3|.|TRBJ2-7|few
TGTGCCATCAGTACAGATGCCAATGAGCAGTACTTC
CAISTDANEQYF
>TRBV9|TRBD2|TRBJ2-5|.
TGTGCCAGCAGCGCCTCGGGACTAGCGGCGGAGACCCAGTACTTC
CASSASGLAAETQYF
>TRBV7-9|TRBD1|TRBJ2-5|.
TGTGCCAGCAGCTCCCCGGGACAGCAAGAGACCCAGTACTTC
CASSSPGQQETQYF
>TRBV9|TRBD2|TRBJ2-7|few
TGTGCCAGCAGCGCCAGTAGCGGGAGGGCCATCTACGAGCAGTACTTC
CASSASSGRAIYEQYF
>TRBV2|TRBD2|TRBJ2-5|.
TGTGCCAGCAGTCCTATAGCGGGAGGGCCCGGGGAGACCCAGTACTTC
CASSPIAGGPGETQYF
>TRBV7-2|TRBD2|TRBJ2-7|.
TGTGCCAGCAGTTGGGCACACGGGGGGAACGAGCAGTACTTC
CASSWAHGGNEQYF
>TRBV19|TRBD1|TRBJ1-4|.
TGTGCCAGTAGGACACAGGGGCCTAATGAAAAACTGTTTTTT
CASRTQGPNEKLFF
>TRBV2|.|TRBJ1-6|many
TGTGCCAGCAGGTCGGCCTGGAATAATTCACCCCTCCACTTT
CASRSAWNNSPLHF
>TRBV2|.|TRBJ2-5|many
TGTGCCAGCACCGCCGGGTGGGGGAGAGAGACCCAGTACTTC
CASTAGWGRETQYF
>TRBV6-5|.|TRBJ2-7|few
TGTGCCAGCAGTCTCGAGCCGCCGACAATCTACGAGCAGTACTTC
CASSLEPPTIYEQYF
>TRBV10-3|.|TRBJ2-7|.
TGTGCCATCACTAGCACCTACGAGCAGTACTTC
CAITSTYEQYF
>TRBV20-1|.|TRBJ1-5|.
TGCAGTGCTAGAGGGGCAGACAATCAGCCCCAGCATTTT
CSARGADNQPQHF
>TRBV15|.|TRBJ1-4|few
TGTTCCACGGGAGAAAAACTGTTTTTT
CSTGEKLFF
>TRBV24-1|.|TRBJ1-2|many
TGTGCCACCAGTGACCTTGACAGTACCTACGGCTACACCTTC
CATSDLDSTYGYTF
>TRBV7-2|.|TRBJ2-2|.
TGTGCCAGCGGGAGTGGATCCTACACCGGGGAGCTGTTTTTT
CASGSGSYTGELFF
>TRBV20-1|.|TRBJ2-5|few
TGCAGTGCTAGAAGTCAAGGGGAGGGGGCCCAGTACTTC
CSARSQGEGAQYF